A selection of T cell receptor beta chains follows, all from one sample in a study of identical twins. Using its own MiXCR run on the 5' RACE reads, TCRdb lists one record per CDR3 protein. The sample holds 200,000 to 250,000 distinct CDR3 sequences; 7.5% are singletons and the top ten take over 5%. The sample also formed part of further work on yellow fever vaccine responses in identical twins.

The sequenced sample consisted of CD8+ T cells sorted from blood. These receptors originate from a woman aged 18-29 years in good health. The CDR3 runs from the conserved cysteine through the conserved F or W. Fields, in order: V gene, J gene, CDR3 protein.

v_gene: TRBV12-3/TRBV12-4; j_gene: TRBJ1-4; CDR3aa: CASSLLNSEKLFF
v_gene: TRBV7-2; j_gene: TRBJ2-1; CDR3aa: CASSFWGAYNEQFF
v_gene: TRBV5-4; j_gene: TRBJ2-2; CDR3aa: CASSLGHPGPTGELFF
v_gene: TRBV7-2; j_gene: TRBJ1-1; CDR3aa: CASRIGVNTEAFF
v_gene: TRBV15; j_gene: TRBJ2-2; CDR3aa: CATSRGYGGDYSGELFF
v_gene: TRBV29-1; j_gene: TRBJ2-1; CDR3aa: CSVDPGLAGYNEQFF
v_gene: TRBV4-1; j_gene: TRBJ1-5; CDR3aa: CASSQPTGDQPQHF
v_gene: TRBV5-1; j_gene: TRBJ2-7; CDR3aa: CASSSQRESYGEQYF
v_gene: TRBV12-3/TRBV12-4; j_gene: TRBJ2-5; CDR3aa: CASSPNEETQYF
v_gene: TRBV20-1; j_gene: TRBJ1-6; CDR3aa: CSARGVDNSPLHF
v_gene: TRBV2; j_gene: TRBJ2-1; CDR3aa: CAVLAGGRYNEQFF
v_gene: TRBV29-1; j_gene: TRBJ2-5; CDR3aa: CSVGGGIQETQYF
v_gene: TRBV7-9; j_gene: TRBJ2-3; CDR3aa: CVSSLRDRVGTDTQYF
v_gene: TRBV12-3/TRBV12-4; j_gene: TRBJ2-3; CDR3aa: CASRAGGNTDTQYF
v_gene: TRBV2; j_gene: TRBJ2-6; CDR3aa: CASSESSGANVLTF
v_gene: TRBV7-9; j_gene: TRBJ2-5; CDR3aa: CASSEWDSQETQYF
v_gene: TRBV6-4; j_gene: TRBJ2-1; CDR3aa: CASSPQQESHEQFF
v_gene: TRBV2; j_gene: TRBJ2-5; CDR3aa: CASSERTGIEETQYF
v_gene: TRBV12-3/TRBV12-4; j_gene: TRBJ2-5; CDR3aa: CASSPLRRETQYF
v_gene: TRBV3-1; j_gene: TRBJ2-1; CDR3aa: CASSQRPSGSSYNEQFF
v_gene: TRBV11-1; j_gene: TRBJ2-5; CDR3aa: CASSSTIGDGWVRETQYF
v_gene: TRBV6-5; j_gene: TRBJ2-5; CDR3aa: CASSYSRVALGIRETQYF
v_gene: TRBV6-5; j_gene: TRBJ2-2; CDR3aa: CASSYGSTGELFF
v_gene: TRBV20-1; j_gene: TRBJ2-5; CDR3aa: CSARGDRGITQETQYF
v_gene: TRBV5-1; j_gene: TRBJ1-2; CDR3aa: CASSLDRSYGYTF
v_gene: TRBV29-1; j_gene: TRBJ2-2; CDR3aa: CSVGTGITGELFF
v_gene: TRBV20-1; j_gene: TRBJ2-2; CDR3aa: CSASSSNTGELFF
v_gene: TRBV9; j_gene: TRBJ2-1; CDR3aa: CASGQHEQFF
v_gene: TRBV7-2; j_gene: TRBJ2-4; CDR3aa: CASSPPGLAGGDIQYF
v_gene: TRBV6-5; j_gene: TRBJ2-1; CDR3aa: CASSYRTSGRVLYNEQFF
v_gene: TRBV18; j_gene: TRBJ2-1; CDR3aa: CASSPRTSGSGNNEQFF
v_gene: TRBV7-9; j_gene: TRBJ2-3; CDR3aa: CASTETGASTDTQYF
v_gene: TRBV28; j_gene: TRBJ2-4; CDR3aa: CASTPESLAKNIQYF
v_gene: TRBV7-8; j_gene: TRBJ2-3; CDR3aa: CASSLGGREQGDTQYF
v_gene: TRBV4-1; j_gene: TRBJ2-2; CDR3aa: CASSQDWRDTHTGELFF
v_gene: TRBV20-1; j_gene: TRBJ1-5; CDR3aa: CSARGGRDIGQPQHF
v_gene: TRBV7-2; j_gene: TRBJ2-3; CDR3aa: CASSRRQGRPSDTQYF
v_gene: TRBV12-3/TRBV12-4; j_gene: TRBJ2-3; CDR3aa: CASRREADTQYF
v_gene: TRBV29-1; j_gene: TRBJ2-1; CDR3aa: CSVEDLSEGEIRSEQFF